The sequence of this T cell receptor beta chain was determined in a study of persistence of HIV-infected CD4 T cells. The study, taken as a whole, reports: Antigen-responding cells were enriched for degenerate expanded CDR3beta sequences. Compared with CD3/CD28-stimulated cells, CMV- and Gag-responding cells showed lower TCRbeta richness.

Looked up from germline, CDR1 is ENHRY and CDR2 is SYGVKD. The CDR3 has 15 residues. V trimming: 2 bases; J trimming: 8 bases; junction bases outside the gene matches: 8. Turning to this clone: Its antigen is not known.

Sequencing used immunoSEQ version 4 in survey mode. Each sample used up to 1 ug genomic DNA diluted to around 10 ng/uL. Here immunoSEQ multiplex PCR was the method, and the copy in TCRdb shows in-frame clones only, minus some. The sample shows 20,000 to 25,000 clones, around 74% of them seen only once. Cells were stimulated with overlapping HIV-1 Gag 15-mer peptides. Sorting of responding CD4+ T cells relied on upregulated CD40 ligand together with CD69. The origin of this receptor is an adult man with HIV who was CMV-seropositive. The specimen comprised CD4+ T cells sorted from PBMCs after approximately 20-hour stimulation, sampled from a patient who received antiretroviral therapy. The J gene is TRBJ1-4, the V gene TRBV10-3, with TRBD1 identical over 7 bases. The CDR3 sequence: CAISEPGTVEEKLFF. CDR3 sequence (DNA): TGTGCCATCAGTGAGCCAGGGACAGTCGAGGAAAAACTGTTTTTT.